Each of the 7 T cell receptor beta chains below was sequenced from the same sample in a study of technical replicates of blood from a few donors. TCRdb keeps only in-frame clones here, not all; method: immunoSEQ multiplex PCR. This table holds around 80,000 clones, 90% to 95% found once. The specimen sequenced was T cells isolated from PBMCs. All receptors derive from a human donor in good health.

By its share, this clone is medium-sized. This sequence joins TRBV2 and TRBJ2-1; TRBD2 matches at 8 bases. The germline gives CDR1 SNHLY, CDR2 FYNNEI. The CDR3 runs 15 residues. Trimming cost V 2 bases and J 15 bases; bases outside gene matches: 15. CDR3 DNA sequence: TGTGCCAGCAGTGAACGGTGGCTAGCGGGTCCATCCCGGTTCTTC. It codes for CASSERWLAGPSRFF.

This sequence joins TRBV19 and TRBJ2-7; D ambiguous. This CDR3 has 13 residues. The germline V gene has CDR1 LNHDA and CDR2 SQIVND (reference sequence). V was shortened by 5 bases and J by 2 bases, with 10 bases between the two germline ends. For the CDR3, the DNA is TGTGCCAGTAGTTTCCACGCAGCCTACGAGCAGTACTTC. The encoded protein is CASSFHAAYEQYF.

This chain uses TRBV29-1 with TRBJ1-2; TRBD1 might be the D (5 bases). Germline V gives CDR1 SQVTM, CDR2 ANQGSEA. The CDR3 is 12 amino acids. V was cut by 4 bases and J by 4 bases, with 10 bases left in between. The CDR3 bases are TGCAGCGTTGGTGGGGCCGGCTATGGCTACACCTTC. It translates to CSVGGAGYGYTF.

This clone was seen only once. The chain recombines TRBV5-4 with TRBJ2-5, with 10 bases fitting TRBD2. The CDR3 runs 17 residues. Per the germline V gene, CDR1 is SGHNT and CDR2 is YYREEE (reference sequence). V shed 7 bases, J shed 3 bases, and the junction held 15 bases outside the gene matches. CDR3 nucleotides: TGTGCCAGCTCGTCGGGGCTAGCGGGAGAGGGGGAAGAGACCCAGTACTTC. Residues: CASSSGLAGEGEETQYF. Together with reference TRBV5-4 and TRBJ2-5, the CDR3 gives the full variable domain: ETGVTQSPTHLIKTRGQQVTLRCSSQSGHNTVSWYQQALGQGPQFIFQYYREEENGRGNFPPRFSGLQFPNYSSELNVNALELDDSALYLCASSSGLAGEGEETQYFGPGTRLLVL.

The rearrangement uses TRBV6-5 and TRBJ1-1; D may be TRBD1 (5 bases). The CDR3 consists of 13 residues. Trimming left V 0 bases short and J 7 bases short, with 9 bases between. Germline V gene lookup returns CDR1 MNHEY and CDR2 SVGAGI. In nucleotides, the CDR3 is TGTGCCAGCAGTTACTCAGGACAAATTGAAGCTTTCTTT. This sequence encodes CASSYSGQIEAFF.

CDR3 residues: CASSRQAGGYTF. For the CDR3, the DNA is TGTGCCAGCAGTCGGCAGGCTGGTGGCTACACCTTC. The chain joins TRBV6-1 to TRBJ1-2; no firm D call. The ends were cut back, 5 bases at V and 7 bases at J, with 11 bases in the middle. Germline CDR1 reads MNHNS; CDR2 reads SASEGT. The CDR3 is 12 amino acids.

In nucleotides, the CDR3 is TGTGCCAGCAAGGACAGTTCGAACACCGGGGAGCTGTTTTTT. It yields the protein CASKDSSNTGELFF. The chain joins TRBV6-6 to TRBJ2-2, with D perhaps TRBD1 (6 bases). V was clipped by 7 bases and J by 0 bases, with 9 bases between them. The CDR3 totals 14 residues. Germline V lookup: CDR1 MNHNY, CDR2 SVGAGI (reference sequence).